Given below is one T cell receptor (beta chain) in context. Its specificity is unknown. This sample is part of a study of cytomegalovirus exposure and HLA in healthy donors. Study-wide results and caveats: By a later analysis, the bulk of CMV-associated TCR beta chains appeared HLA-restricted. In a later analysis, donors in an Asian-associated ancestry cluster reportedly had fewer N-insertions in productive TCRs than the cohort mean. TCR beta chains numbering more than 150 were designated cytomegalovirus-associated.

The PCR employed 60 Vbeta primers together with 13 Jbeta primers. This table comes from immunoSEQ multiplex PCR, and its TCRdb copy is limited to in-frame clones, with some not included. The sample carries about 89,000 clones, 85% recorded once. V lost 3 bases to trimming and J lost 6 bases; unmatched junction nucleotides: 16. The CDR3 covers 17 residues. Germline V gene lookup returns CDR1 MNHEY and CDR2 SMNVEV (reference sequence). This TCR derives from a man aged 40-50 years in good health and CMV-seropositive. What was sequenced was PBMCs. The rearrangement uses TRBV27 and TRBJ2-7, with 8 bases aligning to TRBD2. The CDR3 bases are TGTGCCAGCAGTTTTCTCGGGCCGGGACTAGTAAGGCCCGAGCAGTACTTC. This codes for CASSFLGPGLVRPEQYF.